Listed below are T cell receptor beta chains from one sample, sequenced in a study of cytomegalovirus exposure and HLA in healthy donors. TCRdb's copy holds only in-frame clones and misses some; the assay was immunoSEQ multiplex PCR. The table has a few hundred thousand clones, approximately 90% seen once. Sequencing was performed on PBMCs. The receptors come from a woman aged 18 to 35 in good health and CMV-seronegative. CDR3s include the opening cysteine and the closing phenylalanine or tryptophan. D genes are given only for firm matches. Size is omitted from some rows. Given values are once, few, many or a class for expanded clones.

abundance: few; d_gene: NA; j_gene: TRBJ1-2; v_gene: TRBV19; CDR3nt: TGTGCCAGTAGGGTCGGGGGATCAGGGGGCTACACCTTC; CDR3aa: CASRVGGSGGYTF
abundance: NA; d_gene: TRBD2; j_gene: TRBJ2-3; v_gene: TRBV6-5; CDR3nt: TGTGCCAGCAGAGCTGGACTAGCGTCGTATTTT; CDR3aa: CASRAGLASYF
abundance: NA; d_gene: NA; j_gene: TRBJ2-7; v_gene: TRBV7-9; CDR3nt: TGTGCCAGCAGCCAAGCTACCCCAGAGCAGTACTTC; CDR3aa: CASSQATPEQYF
abundance: few; d_gene: NA; j_gene: TRBJ2-4; v_gene: TRBV7-2; CDR3nt: TGTGCCAGCAGCAGCGGACGGATGAAAAACATTCAGTACTTC; CDR3aa: CASSSGRMKNIQYF
abundance: once; d_gene: TRBD2; j_gene: TRBJ2-5; v_gene: TRBV11-2; CDR3nt: TGTGCCAGCAGCTTCCTAGCGGGAGAGACCCAGTACTTC; CDR3aa: CASSFLAGETQYF
abundance: NA; d_gene: TRBD1; j_gene: TRBJ1-2; v_gene: TRBV9; CDR3nt: TGTGCCAGCAGCGCCGGGACAGGGTATGGCTACACCTTC; CDR3aa: CASSAGTGYGYTF
abundance: NA; d_gene: TRBD1; j_gene: TRBJ1-2; v_gene: TRBV5-8; CDR3nt: TGTGCCAGCAGCTACGGTACCGGGACAGGACAACTACACTATGGCTACACCTTC; CDR3aa: CASSYGTGTGQLHYGYTF
abundance: NA; d_gene: NA; j_gene: TRBJ1-1; v_gene: TRBV5-1; CDR3nt: TGCGCCAGCAGCTTCTCGCAGGGAAACACTGAAGCTTTCTTT; CDR3aa: CASSFSQGNTEAFF
abundance: NA; d_gene: TRBD2; j_gene: TRBJ2-1; v_gene: TRBV7-7; CDR3nt: TGTGCCAGCAGCTTCGGACTAGCGGGTGAGCAGTTCTTC; CDR3aa: CASSFGLAGEQFF
abundance: NA; d_gene: NA; j_gene: TRBJ2-3; v_gene: TRBV6-1; CDR3nt: TGTGCCAGCAGTGAATTAACAGGCCTAGTTGGGACGCAGTATTTT; CDR3aa: CASSELTGLVGTQYF
abundance: NA; d_gene: NA; j_gene: TRBJ1-1; v_gene: TRBV25-1; CDR3nt: TGTGCCAGCAGTGGGCCCCGGGGCACTGAAGCTTTCTTT; CDR3aa: CASSGPRGTEAFF
abundance: NA; d_gene: TRBD1; j_gene: TRBJ2-5; v_gene: TRBV11-2; CDR3nt: TGTGCCAGCAGCACCCGACAGGGAGTCCCTGGGGAGACCCAGTACTTC; CDR3aa: CASSTRQGVPGETQYF
abundance: once; d_gene: NA; j_gene: TRBJ1-6; v_gene: TRBV7-9; CDR3nt: TGTGCCAGCAGAACAGGCAGCTTGAATAATTCACCCCTCCACTTT; CDR3aa: CASRTGSLNNSPLHF
abundance: once; d_gene: NA; j_gene: TRBJ2-6; v_gene: TRBV2; CDR3nt: TGTGCCAGCCCAGGGCCCCTACAGGGAGCCTCTGGGGCCAACGTCCTGACTTTC; CDR3aa: CASPGPLQGASGANVLTF
abundance: NA; d_gene: TRBD1; j_gene: TRBJ2-7; v_gene: TRBV29-1; CDR3nt: TGCAGCGTCGGACAGGGGTATCGTTACGAGCAGTACTTC; CDR3aa: CSVGQGYRYEQYF
abundance: NA; d_gene: TRBD2; j_gene: TRBJ2-1; v_gene: TRBV11-2; CDR3nt: TGTGCCAGCAGCCGAACTAGCGGGAGGGCCAATGAGCAGTTCTTC; CDR3aa: CASSRTSGRANEQFF
abundance: NA; d_gene: TRBD1; j_gene: TRBJ2-1; v_gene: TRBV6-1; CDR3nt: TGTGCCAGCAGGTCGAGGGGGCCCTACAATGAGCAGTTCTTC; CDR3aa: CASRSRGPYNEQFF
abundance: NA; d_gene: TRBD1; j_gene: TRBJ1-2; v_gene: TRBV4-1; CDR3nt: TGCGCCAGCAGCTCATCGGACAGGGATAACTATGGCTACACCTTC; CDR3aa: CASSSSDRDNYGYTF
abundance: NA; d_gene: TRBD2; j_gene: TRBJ2-2; v_gene: TRBV4-3; CDR3nt: TGCGCCAGCAGCCTGCTAGCGGGGTCGAACACCGGGGAGCTGTTTTTT; CDR3aa: CASSLLAGSNTGELFF
abundance: NA; d_gene: NA; j_gene: TRBJ1-2; v_gene: TRBV27; CDR3nt: TGTGCCAGCAGTTTGAAGTACCCAGCTAACTATGGCTACACCTTC; CDR3aa: CASSLKYPANYGYTF
abundance: NA; d_gene: NA; j_gene: TRBJ1-2; v_gene: TRBV29-1; CDR3nt: TGCAGCGCCTTTGTATGGGGACAAGGGGAATATGGCTACACCTTC; CDR3aa: CSAFVWGQGEYGYTF
abundance: NA; d_gene: TRBD2; j_gene: TRBJ2-1; v_gene: TRBV2; CDR3nt: TGTGCCAGCACCGCGGGGGGGCAGCAGTTCTTC; CDR3aa: CASTAGGQQFF
abundance: NA; d_gene: NA; j_gene: TRBJ2-2; v_gene: TRBV6-5; CDR3nt: TGTGCCGTTAGGAGGGTTTACGACACCGGGGAGCTGTTTTTT; CDR3aa: CAVRRVYDTGELFF
abundance: NA; d_gene: NA; j_gene: TRBJ2-1; v_gene: TRBV18; CDR3nt: TGTGCCAGCTCACCACCGGGGCAGCTCGGGAATGAGCAGTTCTTC; CDR3aa: CASSPPGQLGNEQFF
abundance: NA; d_gene: TRBD1; j_gene: TRBJ1-5; v_gene: TRBV27; CDR3nt: TGTGCCAGCAGCACAGGGGGCAATCAGCCCCAGCATTTT; CDR3aa: CASSTGGNQPQHF
abundance: NA; d_gene: TRBD2; j_gene: TRBJ2-1; v_gene: TRBV19; CDR3nt: TGTGCCAGTAGTATAGACCTCGGGGCTAGCGGTTGGAATGAGCAGTTCTTC; CDR3aa: CASSIDLGASGWNEQFF